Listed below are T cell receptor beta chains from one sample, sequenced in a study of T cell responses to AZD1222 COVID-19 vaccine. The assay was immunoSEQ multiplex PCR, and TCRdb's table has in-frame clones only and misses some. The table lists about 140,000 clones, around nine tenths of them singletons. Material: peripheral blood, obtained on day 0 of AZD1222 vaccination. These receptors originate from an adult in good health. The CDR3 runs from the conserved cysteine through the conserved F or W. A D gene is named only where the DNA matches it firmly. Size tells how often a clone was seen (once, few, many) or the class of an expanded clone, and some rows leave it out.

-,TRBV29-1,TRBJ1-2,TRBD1,CSVNTLGQGTGGYTF,TGCAGCGTCAACACCCTTGGACAGGGAACGGGGGGCTACACCTTC
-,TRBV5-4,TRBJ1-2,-,CASSLLQGIYGYTF,TGTGCCAGCAGCTTGTTACAGGGTATCTATGGCTACACCTTC
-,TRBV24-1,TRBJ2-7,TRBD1,CATSITGGYEQYF,TGTGCCACCAGCATAACAGGGGGCTACGAGCAGTACTTC
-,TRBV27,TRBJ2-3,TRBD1,CASSFLRTGGTDTQYF,TGTGCCAGCAGTTTCTTAAGGACAGGGGGCACAGATACGCAGTATTTT
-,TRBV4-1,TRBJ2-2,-,CASSHRVLPNTGELFF,TGCGCCAGCAGCCATAGGGTACTACCGAACACCGGGGAGCTGTTTTTT
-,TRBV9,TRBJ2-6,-,CASSRGDSGANVLTF,TGTGCCAGCAGCAGAGGGGACTCTGGGGCCAACGTCCTGACTTTC
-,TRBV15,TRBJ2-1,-,CATSREVGATYNEQFF,TGTGCCACCAGCAGAGAAGTGGGAGCAACCTACAATGAGCAGTTCTTC
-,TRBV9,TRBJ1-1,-,CASSAYSLGSLNTEAFF,TGTGCCAGCAGCGCCTATTCCTTGGGCTCTCTGAACACTGAAGCTTTCTTT
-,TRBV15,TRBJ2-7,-,CATSRGYEQYF,TGTGCCACCAGCAGAGGGTACGAGCAGTACTTC
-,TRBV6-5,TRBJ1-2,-,CASTAREFGYTF,TGTGCCAGCACTGCCAGGGAGTTCGGCTACACCTTC
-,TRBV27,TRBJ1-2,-,CASNPGTYKSPSNYGYTF,TGTGCCAGCAACCCCGGGACCTACAAATCCCCTTCTAACTATGGCTACACCTTC
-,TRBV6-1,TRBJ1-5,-,CASRPEGASNQPQHF,TGTGCCAGCAGACCCGAGGGAGCAAGCAATCAGCCCCAGCATTTT
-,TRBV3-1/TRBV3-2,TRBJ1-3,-,CASSHKGGATSGNTIYF,TGTGCCAGCAGCCATAAAGGGGGGGCTACCTCTGGAAACACCATATATTTT
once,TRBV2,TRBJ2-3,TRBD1,CASNPDRGTDTQYF,TGTGCCAGCAACCCCGACAGGGGCACAGATACGCAGTATTTT
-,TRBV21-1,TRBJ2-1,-,CASSKPRTGSYNEQFF,TGTGCCAGCAGCAAACCCCGGACCGGTTCCTACAATGAGCAGTTCTTC
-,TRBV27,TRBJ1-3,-,CASSLLAGSGNTIYF,TGTGCCAGCAGTTTGTTGGCGGGGTCTGGAAACACCATATATTTT
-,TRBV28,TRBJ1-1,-,CASRSTGNTEAFF,TGTGCCAGCAGGTCCACAGGGAACACTGAAGCTTTCTTT
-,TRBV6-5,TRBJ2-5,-,CASSAGNPQETQYF,TGTGCCAGCAGCGCCGGCAACCCGCAAGAGACCCAGTACTTC
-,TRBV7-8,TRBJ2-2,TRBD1,CASSLGDRGHTGELFF,TGTGCCAGCAGCTTAGGGGACAGGGGGCACACCGGGGAGCTGTTTTTT
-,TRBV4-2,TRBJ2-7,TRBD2,CASSSLSGGARYEQYF,TGTGCCAGCAGCTCCCTCAGCGGGGGGGCAAGATACGAGCAGTACTTC
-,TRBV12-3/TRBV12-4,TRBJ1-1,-,CASSPSRETEAFF,TGTGCCAGCAGTCCCTCCCGAGAAACTGAAGCTTTCTTT
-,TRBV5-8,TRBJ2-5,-,CASLPRGSGAQGETQYF,TGTGCCAGCTTGCCCCGAGGGTCAGGGGCCCAGGGAGAGACCCAGTACTTC